This TCR beta chain appears in the sequencing data of a study of cytomegalovirus exposure and HLA in healthy donors. Researchers ran the PCR with 60 Vbeta and 13 Jbeta primers. Clones were sequenced by immunoSEQ multiplex PCR, and TCRdb holds only the in-frame ones, with some missing. The data contain some 170,000 clones, roughly 80% of them singletons. J was trimmed by 1 base and V by 0 bases; bases with no gene match: 2. Per the germline V gene, CDR1 is SGHTS and CDR2 is YDEGEE. The CDR3 has 15 residues. The source material was PBMCs. This TCR derives from a man aged 35-49 years in good health and CMV-seronegative. The chain links TRBV5-8 to TRBJ2-7, with 9 positions matching TRBD1. CDR3 region: CASSLGGQGSYEQYF. For the CDR3, the DNA is TGTGCCAGCAGCTTGGGGGGACAGGGTTCCTACGAGCAGTACTTC.